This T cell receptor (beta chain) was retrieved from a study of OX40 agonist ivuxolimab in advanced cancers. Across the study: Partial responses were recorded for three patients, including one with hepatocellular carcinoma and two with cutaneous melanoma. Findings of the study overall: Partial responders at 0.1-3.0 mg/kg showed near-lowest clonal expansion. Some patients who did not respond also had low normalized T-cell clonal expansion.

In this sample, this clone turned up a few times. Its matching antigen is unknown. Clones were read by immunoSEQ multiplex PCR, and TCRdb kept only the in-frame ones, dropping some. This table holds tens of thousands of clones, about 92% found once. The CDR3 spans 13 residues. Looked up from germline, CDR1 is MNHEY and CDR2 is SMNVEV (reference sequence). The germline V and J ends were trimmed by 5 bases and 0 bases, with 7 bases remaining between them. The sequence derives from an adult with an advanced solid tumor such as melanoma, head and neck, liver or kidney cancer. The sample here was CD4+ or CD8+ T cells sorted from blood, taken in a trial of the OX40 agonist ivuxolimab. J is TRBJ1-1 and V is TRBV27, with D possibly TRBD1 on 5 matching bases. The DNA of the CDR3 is TGTGCCAGCAGTCAGGGTATGAACACTGAAGCTTTCTTT. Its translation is CASSQGMNTEAFF.